These 6 T cell receptor beta chains originate from one sample sequenced in a study of beta chain features in type 1 diabetes. Sequencing targeted expressed TCRB transcripts, as all isolated RNA had been reverse transcribed. This table comes from immunoSEQ multiplex PCR, and its TCRdb copy is limited to in-frame clones, with some not included. Of some 350,000 clones in the sample, approximately 13% are singletons; the top ten hold around 0.016%. Broader study findings: Moderately but significantly shorter TCRB CDR3s were found in Type 1 diabetes patients in all four CD4+ subsets.

No antigens are known for them. Material for sequencing was naive CD4+ T cells from blood. The receptors originated from a woman younger than 30 with type 1 diabetes.

This clone came up a few times. This chain uses TRBV25-1 with TRBJ2-7; 7 bases are shared with TRBD1. V lost 2 bases and J lost 4; bases outside the gene matches: 8. The CDR3 sequence is 15 residues long. The germline V gene has CDR1 MGHDK and CDR2 SYGVNS. In DNA form, the CDR3 reads TGTGCCAGCAGTGAAAGGGGGACAGCAATATACGAGCAGTACTTC. This gives the protein CASSERGTAIYEQYF.

The chain uses TRBV5-1 and TRBJ2-4, with 7 bases identical to TRBD2. The V and J ends lost 2 bases and 8 bases, in that order; junction bases with no gene match: 1. This CDR3 region has 12 residues. Germline V gives CDR1 SGHRS, CDR2 YFSETQ. Written as DNA, the CDR3 is TGCGCCAGCAGCTTTGGGGGGGACATTCAGTACTTC. Translating it yields CASSFGGDIQYF.

The table lists this clone with a few counts. V and J are TRBV7-9 and TRBJ1-4; TRBD1 might be the D (6 bases). CDR3 length equals 15 residues. Germline assignment: CDR1 SEHNR and CDR2 FQNEAQ (reference sequence). Trimming removed 5 bases at V and 6 bases at J, with 16 bases between. CDR3 sequence (DNA): TGTGCCAGCAGCCCCCTCGGACAGACTTATGAAAAACTGTTTTTT. Protein: CASSPLGQTYEKLFF.

A few counts support this clone. The chain has TRBV7-3 and TRBJ2-2; no reliable D call. The germline gives CDR1 SGHTA, CDR2 FQGTGA. The CDR3 spans 14 residues. Trimming stripped 2 bases from V and 6 bases from J, with 10 bases between. The CDR3 sequence is CASSLGPQAGELFF. CDR3 nucleotide sequence: TGTGCCAGCAGCTTAGGGCCGCAGGCCGGGGAGCTGTTTTTT. Combining the CDR3 with reference TRBV7-3 and TRBJ2-2 gives the whole variable domain GAGVSQTPSNKVTEKGKYVELRCDPISGHTALYWYRQSLGQGPEFLIYFQGTGAADDSGLPNDRFFAVRPEGSVSTLKIQRTERGDSAVYLCASSLGPQAGELFFGEGSRLTVL.

This clone was observed a handful of times. The chain links TRBV18 to TRBJ2-7, with 10 nucleotides matching TRBD1. Germline CDR1 KGHSH, CDR2 LQKENI. The V and J ends lost 4 bases and 4 bases, in that order; junction bases with no gene match: 1. This CDR3 is built from 13 residues. The CDR3 sequence: CASSLGQGYEQYV. The CDR3, as DNA: TGTGCCAGCTCACTGGGACAGGGGTACGAGCAGTACGTC.

This clone appeared many times. The chain has TRBV29-1 and TRBJ2-5; no clear D gene. Between the trimmed V and J ends, which lost 4 bases and 5 bases, there was a span of 11 bases. This CDR3 has 12 residues. Germline V gene lookup returns CDR1 SQVTM and CDR2 ANQGSEA. The CDR3 spells CSVVRSQETQYF. DNA of the CDR3: TGCAGCGTTGTCAGGTCCCAGGAGACCCAGTACTTC.